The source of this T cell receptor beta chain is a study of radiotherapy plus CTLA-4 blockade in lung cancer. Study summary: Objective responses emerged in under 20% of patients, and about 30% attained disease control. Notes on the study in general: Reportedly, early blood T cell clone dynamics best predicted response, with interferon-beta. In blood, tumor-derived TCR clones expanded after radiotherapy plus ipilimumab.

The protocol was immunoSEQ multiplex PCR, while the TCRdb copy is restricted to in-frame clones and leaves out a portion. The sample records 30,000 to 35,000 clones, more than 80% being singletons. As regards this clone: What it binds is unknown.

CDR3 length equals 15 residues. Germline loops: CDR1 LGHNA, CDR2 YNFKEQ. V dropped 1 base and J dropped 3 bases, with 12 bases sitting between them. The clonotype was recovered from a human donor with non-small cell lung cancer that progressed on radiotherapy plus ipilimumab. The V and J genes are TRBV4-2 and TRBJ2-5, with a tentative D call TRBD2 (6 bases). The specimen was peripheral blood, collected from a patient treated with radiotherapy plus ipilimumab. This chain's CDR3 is CASSQAGTGEETQYF. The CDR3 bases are TGTGCCAGCAGCCAAGCTGGGACTGGCGAAGAGACCCAGTACTTC.